Listed below are T cell receptor beta chains from one sample, sequenced in a study of siplizumab effects on memory and regulatory T cells. Sequencing used immunoSEQ multiplex PCR; TCRdb keeps in-frame clones, though not all of them. The sample comprises roughly 100,000 clones, around 90% of which are singletons, and around 1.1% rests with the top ten. The specimen sequenced was CD4+ T cells sorted from blood. The receptors stem from a human donor in good health. The CDR3 runs from the conserved cysteine through the conserved F or W. The order of the fields is V gene, clone size, D gene, J gene, CDR3 DNA, CDR3 protein. A D gene is named only where the DNA matches it firmly. A row's size may be missing; if present it is once, few, many or a size class.

TRBV6-5,NA,NA,TRBJ1-2,TGTGCCAGCAGTCCGATACAGGGAGGCTACACCTTC,CASSPIQGGYTF
TRBV6-4,NA,TRBD1,TRBJ2-3,TGTGCCAGCAGTGAGAGGACAGGGGCAGATACGCAGTATTTT,CASSERTGADTQYF
TRBV6-1,NA,TRBD1,TRBJ2-7,TGTGCCAGCAGTCCCGACAGGGTTCGGTACTTC,CASSPDRVRYF
TRBV6-5,once,NA,TRBJ2-7,TGTGCCAGCAGTTACTCGCTGGGCGACGAGCAGTACTTC,CASSYSLGDEQYF
TRBV14,NA,NA,TRBJ1-1,TGTGCCAGCAGCCAAAGATACGGGGACCTTAACACTGAAGCTTTCTTT,CASSQRYGDLNTEAFF
TRBV28,NA,NA,TRBJ1-5,TGTGCCAGCAACCGGGGAGTTTATAGCAATCAGCCCCAGCATTTT,CASNRGVYSNQPQHF
TRBV4-1,NA,TRBD1,TRBJ1-5,TGCGCCAGCAGCCAAGATGGCCAGGGGGTACAGCCCCAGCATTTT,CASSQDGQGVQPQHF
TRBV2,NA,NA,TRBJ2-7,TGTGCCAGCGGGCTACGGGACTCCTACGAGCAGTACTTC,CASGLRDSYEQYF
TRBV23-1,NA,NA,TRBJ2-1,TGCGCCAGCAGTTTCCCTCCCGGGGAGCAGTTCTTC,CASSFPPGEQFF
TRBV5-6,NA,NA,TRBJ2-3,TGTGCCAGCAGCTTGGATCAGCCCACAGATACGCAGTATTTT,CASSLDQPTDTQYF
TRBV19,NA,NA,TRBJ2-7,TGTGCCAGTAGTCCGATGTCGGACGTCAAACCGTACGAGCAGTACTTC,CASSPMSDVKPYEQYF
TRBV5-1,few,TRBD2,TRBJ2-2,TGCGCCAGCAGCTTGTCGGCTAGCGGGAGGATCCCGGGAGCCGGGGAGCTGTTTTTT,CASSLSASGRIPGAGELFF
TRBV21-1,NA,NA,TRBJ2-7,TGTGCCAGCAGCAATAGGACGATTGAGGTCCAGGAGCAGTACTTC,CASSNRTIEVQEQYF
TRBV5-6,NA,TRBD1,TRBJ1-5,TGTGCCAGCAGCTCCCCAAGGGGGCAGGAGGACCAGCCCCAGCATTTT,CASSSPRGQEDQPQHF
TRBV5-1,NA,NA,TRBJ1-1,TGCGCCAGCAGCTTGGTCCGTGGGGGATTCGCTGAAGCTTTCTTT,CASSLVRGGFAEAFF
TRBV28,NA,NA,TRBJ2-1,TGTGCCAGCAGTGACTTTAGGAAGCAGTTCTTC,CASSDFRKQFF
TRBV10-3,NA,NA,TRBJ2-3,TGTGCCATCAGTGTTGGAGGGGTGGATACGCAGTATTTT,CAISVGGVDTQYF
TRBV9,once,TRBD2,TRBJ2-1,TGTGCCAGCAGCGTGGTAGCGGGAGCTGGGGAGCAGTTCTTC,CASSVVAGAGEQFF
TRBV7-8,NA,TRBD1,TRBJ2-7,TGTGCCAGCAGCACCCCGGACAGGGGTGGGTGGAACCTCTACGAGCAGTACTTC,CASSTPDRGGWNLYEQYF
TRBV5-1,NA,NA,TRBJ1-3,TGCGCCAGCAGCTTGATGGTTCTGGGGGCAGGCGGAAACACCATATATTTT,CASSLMVLGAGGNTIYF
TRBV11-2,NA,NA,TRBJ1-1,TGTGCCAGCAGCTTAGAAGCAGCCACTGAAGCTTTCTTT,CASSLEAATEAFF
TRBV5-1,NA,NA,TRBJ1-2,TGCGCCAGCAGCCAAACGAGGGGGTTCTATGGCTACACCTTC,CASSQTRGFYGYTF
TRBV5-1,few,TRBD1,TRBJ1-2,TGCGCCAGCAGCTCCCAGGGGGCGCTTAGTGGCTACACCTTC,CASSSQGALSGYTF
TRBV18,once,TRBD2,TRBJ2-1,TGTGCCAGCTCACCCGGGGGGAGACGCTCCTACAATGAGCAGTTCTTC,CASSPGGRRSYNEQFF
TRBV14,once,NA,TRBJ2-7,TGTGCCAGCAGCCAAGTTGGCACTAGCCGATCCTACGAGCAGTACTTC,CASSQVGTSRSYEQYF
TRBV2,NA,TRBD1,TRBJ2-5,TGTGCCAGCGGCATCGACAGGGGCGGAGAGACCCAGTACTTC,CASGIDRGGETQYF
TRBV11-2,NA,NA,TRBJ2-1,TGTGCCAGCAGCCCCCTCTCCCGTTTTCAGCAGTTCTTC,CASSPLSRFQQFF
TRBV18,NA,TRBD1,TRBJ2-1,TGTGCCAGCTCACAAATACTTCCTAGGACAGGGAATCATGAGCAGTTCTTC,CASSQILPRTGNHEQFF
TRBV6-4,NA,NA,TRBJ2-1,TGTGCCAGCAGTGTTAGTAGAGGTGCTAGTGAGCAGTTCTTC,CASSVSRGASEQFF
TRBV28,NA,NA,TRBJ2-5,TGTGCCAGCAGTTTAGGGGGGATGTCGCAAGAGACCCAGTACTTC,CASSLGGMSQETQYF
TRBV6-1,NA,NA,TRBJ1-2,TGTGCCAGCAACCCGGGACACTATGGCTACACCTTC,CASNPGHYGYTF
TRBV18,NA,NA,TRBJ1-3,TGTGCCAGCTCACCCTCGACAGTCTCTGGAAACACCATATATTTT,CASSPSTVSGNTIYF
TRBV29-1,NA,NA,TRBJ2-7,TGCAGCGTAGAATCAACGGGCGAGCAGTACTTC,CSVESTGEQYF
TRBV5-1,NA,NA,TRBJ2-6,TGCGCCAGCAGCTTGCCCCGTATCGGGGGAAACTCTGGGGCCAACGTCCTGACTTTC,CASSLPRIGGNSGANVLTF
TRBV9,NA,NA,TRBJ1-6,TGTGCCAGCAGCGTTTTACAGGATGGGGATTCACCCCTCCACTTT,CASSVLQDGDSPLHF
TRBV5-1,NA,NA,TRBJ2-1,TGCGCCAGCAGCTTCTCCAGGGAACGGGGCAATGAGCAGTTCTTC,CASSFSRERGNEQFF
TRBV10-2,NA,TRBD2,TRBJ2-1,TGCGCCAGCATGTTAGCGGGAGTTGGTGAGCAGTTCTTC,CASMLAGVGEQFF
TRBV6-5,NA,TRBD1,TRBJ1-1,TGTGCCAGTCGGGACAGATATGAAGCTTTCTTT,CASRDRYEAFF
TRBV21-1,NA,NA,TRBJ1-2,TGTGCCAGCAGCGCCCGGGACCGAGCTAACTATGGCTACACCTTC,CASSARDRANYGYTF
TRBV6-5,NA,NA,TRBJ1-1,TGTGCCAGCAGTCCCTTCCCCCCTGAAGCTTTCTTT,CASSPFPPEAFF
TRBV9,NA,TRBD2,TRBJ2-3,TGTGCCAGCAGCACCCGGACTAGCGGGACCGATACGCAGTATTTT,CASSTRTSGTDTQYF
TRBV28,NA,NA,TRBJ2-7,TGTGCCAGCAGTTTATCTGGAGGCTACGAGCAGTACTTC,CASSLSGGYEQYF
TRBV29-1,NA,NA,TRBJ1-2,TGCAGCGTGGGGGGCGACAGTAACTATGGCTACACCTTC,CSVGGDSNYGYTF
TRBV2,NA,TRBD2,TRBJ2-3,TGTGCCAGCAGTGGGCTAGCGGGCACAGATACGCAGTATTTT,CASSGLAGTDTQYF
TRBV29-1,few,TRBD1,TRBJ1-1,TGCAGCGCGGACAGGGACGCTGAAGCTTTCTTT,CSADRDAEAFF
TRBV28,NA,NA,TRBJ1-1,TGTGCCAGCATCACGCCAACTGAAGCTTTCTTT,CASITPTEAFF
TRBV5-1,NA,NA,TRBJ2-7,TGCGCCAGCAGCCAAGGGACAACTTACTACGAGCAGTACTTC,CASSQGTTYYEQYF
TRBV28,NA,NA,TRBJ2-7,TGTGCCAGCAGTACCGGGACACCGGGGCAGTACTTC,CASSTGTPGQYF
TRBV6-1,NA,TRBD2,TRBJ2-7,TGTGCCAGCAGGATAAGCGGGGAGGCGGCCGAGCAGTACTTC,CASRISGEAAEQYF
TRBV6-1,NA,TRBD2,TRBJ2-7,TGTGCCAGCAGTGAAGCGCATTATGGGACTAGTTTTATTCTCGAGCAGTACTTC,CASSEAHYGTSFILEQYF
TRBV19,NA,NA,TRBJ1-4,TGTGCCAGACCTACCACACAGACAACTAATGAAAAACTGTTTTTT,CARPTTQTTNEKLFF
TRBV28,NA,NA,TRBJ1-2,TGTGCCAGCAGCCCGGACCGAGTGAGGTACACCTTC,CASSPDRVRYTF
TRBV6-6,NA,NA,TRBJ1-2,TGTGCCAGCAGCACCTCCCCAGGCGCCGCAGGCTACACCTTC,CASSTSPGAAGYTF
TRBV6-6,NA,NA,TRBJ1-5,TGTGCCAGCAGTTACGGCGCAGGCGCGGGCAATCAGCCCCAGCATTTT,CASSYGAGAGNQPQHF
TRBV25-1,NA,TRBD1,TRBJ2-7,TGTGCCAGCAGTTCCTTGACAGGGGTCTACGAGCAGTACTTC,CASSSLTGVYEQYF
TRBV30,NA,NA,TRBJ2-4,TGTGCCTGGAGTTATCCGCCGGGGGCCAAAAACATTCAGTACTTC,CAWSYPPGAKNIQYF
TRBV28,NA,NA,TRBJ1-1,TGTGCCAGCAGCCTCGGTGCGGGGATCACTGAAGCTTTCTTT,CASSLGAGITEAFF
TRBV19,once,NA,TRBJ2-7,TGTGCCAGTAGTATCGGGCCTTTAGGATCCTACGAGCAGTACTTC,CASSIGPLGSYEQYF
TRBV18,NA,TRBD2,TRBJ2-3,TGTGCCAGCTCACCGCAAGGACTAGCGGGAGGTGATACGCAGTATTTT,CASSPQGLAGGDTQYF